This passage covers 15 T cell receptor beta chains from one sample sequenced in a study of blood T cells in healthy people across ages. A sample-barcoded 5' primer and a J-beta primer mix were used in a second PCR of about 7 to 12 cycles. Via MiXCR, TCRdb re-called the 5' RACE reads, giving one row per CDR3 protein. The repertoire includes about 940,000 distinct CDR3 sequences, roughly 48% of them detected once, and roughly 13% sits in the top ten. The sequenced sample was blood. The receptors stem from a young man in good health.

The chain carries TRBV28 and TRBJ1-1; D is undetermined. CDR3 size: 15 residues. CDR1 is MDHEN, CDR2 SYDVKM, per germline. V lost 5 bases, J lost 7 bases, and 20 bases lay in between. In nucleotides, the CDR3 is TGTGCCAGCAGTCGGGGAGGCGGGTCCGGCCTTGAAGCTTTCTTT. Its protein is CASSRGGGSGLEAFF. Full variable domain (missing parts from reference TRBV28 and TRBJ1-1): DVKVTQSSRYLVKRTGEKVFLECVQDMDHENMFWYRQDPGLGLRLIYFSYDVKMKEKGDIPEGYSVSREKKERFSLILESASTNQTSMYLCASSRGGGSGLEAFFGQGTRLTVV.

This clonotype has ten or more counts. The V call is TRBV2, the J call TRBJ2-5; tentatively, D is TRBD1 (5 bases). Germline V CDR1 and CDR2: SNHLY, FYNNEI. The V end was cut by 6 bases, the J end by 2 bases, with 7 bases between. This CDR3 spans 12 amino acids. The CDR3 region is CASSRQQETQYF. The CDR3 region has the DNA TGTGCCAGCAGCAGACAGCAAGAGACCCAGTACTTC.

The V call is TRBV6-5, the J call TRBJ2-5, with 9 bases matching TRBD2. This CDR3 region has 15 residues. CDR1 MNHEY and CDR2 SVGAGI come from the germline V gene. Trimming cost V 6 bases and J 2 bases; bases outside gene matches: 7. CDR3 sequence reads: CASSPGLALQETQYF. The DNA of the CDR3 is TGTGCCAGCAGCCCCGGACTAGCGCTACAAGAGACCCAGTACTTC.

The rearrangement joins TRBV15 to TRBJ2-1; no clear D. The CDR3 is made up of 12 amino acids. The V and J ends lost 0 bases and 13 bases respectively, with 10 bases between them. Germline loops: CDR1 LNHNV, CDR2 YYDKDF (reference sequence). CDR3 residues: CATSRDIETQFF. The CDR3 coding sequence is TGTGCCACCAGCAGAGATATCGAGACCCAGTTCTTC. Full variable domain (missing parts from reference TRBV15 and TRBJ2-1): DAMVIQNPRYQVTQFGKPVTLSCSQTLNHNVMYWYQQKSSQAPKLLFHYYDKDFNNEADTPDNFQSRRPNTSFCFLDIRSPGLGDTAMYLCATSRDIETQFFGPGTRLTVL.

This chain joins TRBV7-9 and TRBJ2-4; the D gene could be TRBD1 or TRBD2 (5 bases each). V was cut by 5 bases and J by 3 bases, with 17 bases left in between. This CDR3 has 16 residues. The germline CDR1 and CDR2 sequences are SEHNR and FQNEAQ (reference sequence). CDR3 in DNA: TGTGCCAGCAGCAGTGCCGCCGGGACGGGCAAAAACATTCAGTACTTC. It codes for CASSSAAGTGKNIQYF.

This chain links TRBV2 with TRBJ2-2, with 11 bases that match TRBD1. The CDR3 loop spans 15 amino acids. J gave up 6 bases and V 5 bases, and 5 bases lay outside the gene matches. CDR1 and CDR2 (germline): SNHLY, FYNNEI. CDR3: CASSPDRGRPGELFF. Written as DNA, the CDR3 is TGTGCCAGCAGTCCGGACAGGGGGCGCCCCGGGGAGCTGTTTTTT.

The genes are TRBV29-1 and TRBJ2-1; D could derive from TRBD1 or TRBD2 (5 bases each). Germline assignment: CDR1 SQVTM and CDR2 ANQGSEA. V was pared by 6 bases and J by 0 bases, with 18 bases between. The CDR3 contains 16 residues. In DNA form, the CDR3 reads TGCAGCGTCGTTAACCCTTCAGGGAGCTCCTACAATGAGCAGTTCTTC. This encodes CSVVNPSGSSYNEQFF.

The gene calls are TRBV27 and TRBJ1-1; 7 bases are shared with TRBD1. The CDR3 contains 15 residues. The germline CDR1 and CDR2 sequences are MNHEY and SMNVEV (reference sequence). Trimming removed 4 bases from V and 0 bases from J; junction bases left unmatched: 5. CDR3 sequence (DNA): TGTGCCAGCAGTTCGAGACAGGGAGTGAACACTGAAGCTTTCTTT. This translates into CASSSRQGVNTEAFF.

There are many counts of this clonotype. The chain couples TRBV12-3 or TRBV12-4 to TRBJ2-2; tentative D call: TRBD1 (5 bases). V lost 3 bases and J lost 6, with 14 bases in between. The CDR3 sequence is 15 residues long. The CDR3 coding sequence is TGTGCCAGCAGTTTGTGGGTTCCCAGGGCCGGGGAGCTGTTTTTT. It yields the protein CASSLWVPRAGELFF.

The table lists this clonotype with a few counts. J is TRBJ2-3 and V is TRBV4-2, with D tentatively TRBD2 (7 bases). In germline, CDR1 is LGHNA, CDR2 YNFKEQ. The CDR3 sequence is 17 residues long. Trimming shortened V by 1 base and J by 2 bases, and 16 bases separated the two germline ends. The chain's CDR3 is CASSQGLTGGYTDTQYF. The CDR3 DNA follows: TGTGCCAGCAGCCAAGGGTTGACGGGGGGCTACACAGATACGCAGTATTTT.

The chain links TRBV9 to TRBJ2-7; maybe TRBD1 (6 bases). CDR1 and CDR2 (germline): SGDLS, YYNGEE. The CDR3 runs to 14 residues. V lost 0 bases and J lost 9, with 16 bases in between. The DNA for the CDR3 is TGTGCCAGCAGCGTAGATCAGGGGCAGGACGGGCAGTACTTC. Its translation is CASSVDQGQDGQYF.

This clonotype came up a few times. The CDR3 sequence is CASLGQGPDTQYF. Here the CDR3 DNA reads TGTGCTAGCCTGGGACAGGGGCCTGATACGCAGTATTTT. The chain couples TRBV12-5 to TRBJ2-3, with 10 bases lining up with TRBD1. The CDR3 is made up of 13 amino acids. Germline CDR1 LGHNT, CDR2 FRNRAP. V lost 9 bases, J lost 6 bases, and 6 bases stayed unmatched.

CDR3 in amino acids: CASGFNRAEFMNTEAFF. The CDR3, as DNA: TGTGCTAGTGGTTTTAATCGCGCAGAATTTATGAACACTGAAGCTTTCTTT. V and J are TRBV12-5 and TRBJ1-1, with D uncertain. Germline V CDR1 and CDR2: LGHNT, FRNRAP. This CDR3 region has 17 residues. Trimming removed 3 bases from V and 0 bases from J, with 17 bases in between.

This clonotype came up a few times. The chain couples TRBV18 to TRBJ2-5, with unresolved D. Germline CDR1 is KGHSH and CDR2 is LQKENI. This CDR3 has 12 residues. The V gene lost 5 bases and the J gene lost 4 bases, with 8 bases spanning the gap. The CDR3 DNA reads TGTGCCAGCTCATCAATGGGAGAGACCCAGTACTTC. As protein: CASSSMGETQYF.

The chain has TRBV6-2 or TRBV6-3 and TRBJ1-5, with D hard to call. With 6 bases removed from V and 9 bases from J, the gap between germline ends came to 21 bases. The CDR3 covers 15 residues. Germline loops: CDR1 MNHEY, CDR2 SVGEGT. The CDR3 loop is CASRPLDREAWPQHF. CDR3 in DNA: TGTGCCAGCAGACCCCTGGACCGAGAAGCCTGGCCCCAGCATTTT.